The table lists the clone carrying this T cell receptor beta chain with a few counts. Method: immunoSEQ multiplex PCR; TCRdb's copy keeps in-frame clones and lacks some. Of roughly 290,000 clones in the sample, approximately 85% were seen once. Trimming cost V 6 bases and J 0 bases, with 12 bases left between them. The CDR3 is 14 amino acids. The germline CDR1 and CDR2 sequences are KGHSY and FQNENV. This specimen belongs to a study of blood T cell repertoires in COVID-19. The TCR sequence derives from a woman younger than 45 who had recovered from COVID-19. This chain links TRBV16 with TRBJ2-7, with D unclear. The sample was PBMCs or T cells enriched from blood (not recorded which). CDR3 loop: CASSPDTDSYEQYF. DNA of the CDR3: TGTGCCAGCAGTCCAGACACTGACTCCTACGAGCAGTACTTC.